This T cell receptor beta chain was identified during a study of shared clonotypes between healthy human individuals. Study-level results: Between four donors, naive CD4 clonotypes were shared at a level of about 5%. Among non-shared clonotypes, generation probabilities were lower than among those shared by all four donors.

Assay used: immunoSEQ multiplex PCR; TCRdb lists only in-frame clones, some missing. The sample includes about 670,000 clones, 72% of them seen just once. CDR3 length: 16 residues. V dropped 2 bases and J dropped 1 base, with 12 bases sitting between them. Per germline, CDR1 KGHSH and CDR2 LQKENI. Comment on this clone: What it binds is not known. Other DNA variants within this sample encode the same CDR3.

The sequenced material came from memory CD4+ T cells sorted from blood. The subset here: CD45RA-negative fraction. The sequence was collected from a woman under 40 in good health. This chain joins TRBV18 and TRBJ1-5, with a possible D match to TRBD1 (5 bases). CDR3 in DNA: TGTGCCAGCTCACCATGGGGCAGAAACAGCAATCAGCCCCAGCATTTT. It specifies CASSPWGRNSNQPQHF.